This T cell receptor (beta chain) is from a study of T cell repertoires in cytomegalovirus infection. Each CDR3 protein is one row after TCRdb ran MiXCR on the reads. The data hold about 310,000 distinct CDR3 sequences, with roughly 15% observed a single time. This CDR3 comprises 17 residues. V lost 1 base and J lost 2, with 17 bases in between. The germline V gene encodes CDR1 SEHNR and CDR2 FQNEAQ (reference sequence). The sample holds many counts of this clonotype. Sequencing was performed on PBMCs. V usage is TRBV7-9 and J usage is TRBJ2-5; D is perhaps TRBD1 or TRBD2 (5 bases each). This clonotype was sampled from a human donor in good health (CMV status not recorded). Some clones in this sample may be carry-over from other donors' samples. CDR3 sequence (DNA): TGTGCCAGCAGCTTAGGATGGACGGGGCAAGGACAAGAGACCCAGTACTTC. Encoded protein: CASSLGWTGQGQETQYF.